This record looks at one T cell receptor (beta chain) sequence and its context. V lost 2 bases, J lost 3 bases, and 15 bases lay in between. Per germline, CDR1 SGHTA and CDR2 FQGNSA. The CDR3 runs to 16 residues. Data came from immunoSEQ multiplex PCR; TCRdb stores just in-frame clones and leaves some out. The top ten clones hold approximately 5.9% of a sample with some 200,000 clones, about nine tenths of them seen once. This entry is derived from a study of blood T cell repertoires in COVID-19. This TCR was recovered from an elderly man with acute or convalescent COVID-19. Input material: peripheral blood. The chain employs TRBV7-2 and TRBJ2-3; no definite D call. The CDR3 spells CASSLSPRGRTDTQYF. DNA for the CDR3: TGTGCCAGCAGCTTAAGTCCGAGAGGCAGAACAGATACGCAGTATTTT.